The sequence of this T cell receptor beta chain was determined in a study of PD-1 blockade in classical Hodgkin lymphoma. Whole-study findings and limits: Significantly greater TCR diversity emerged by C4D1 in CD4+ cells but not CD8+ cells.

Trimming took 3 bases from V and 2 from J, leaving 2 bases between them. This CDR3 comprises 12 residues. In germline, CDR1 is MDHEN, CDR2 SYDVKM. With respect to this clone: What it binds is unknown.

Following autologous stem cell transplantation, relapse occurred in every patient, and exposure to brentuximab vedotin varied. Assay used: immunoSEQ multiplex PCR; TCRdb lists only in-frame clones, some missing. Found here are about 20,000 clones, over 65% of them singletons; the top ten hold 24%. This material consisted of peripheral blood mononuclear cells (PBMCs), taken before the second cycle of nivolumab. The chain uses TRBV28 and TRBJ1-3; no clear D gene. This sequence was found in a human donor with classical Hodgkin lymphoma. CDR3 residues: CASSFPGNTIYF. The CDR3 nucleotides read TGTGCCAGCAGTTTCCCTGGAAACACCATATATTTT. Using reference TRBV28 and TRBJ1-3 for the parts outside the CDR3, the full variable domain is DVKVTQSSRYLVKRTGEKVFLECVQDMDHENMFWYRQDPGLGLRLIYFSYDVKMKEKGDIPEGYSVSREKKERFSLILESASTNQTSMYLCASSFPGNTIYFGEGSWLTVV.